This T cell receptor beta chain stems from a study of T-cell reconstitution after alpha-beta-depleted transplantation in children (dated by TCRdb to 2016 to 2017). Regarding the study in general: Using TCR repertoire profiling, the study quantitatively followed how T-cell immune reconstitution unfolded in children after TCRalphabeta/CD19-depleted allogeneic hematopoietic cell transplantation.

The paper's findings and limits, for the study overall: Apparently early alphabetaT-cell count recovery about two months after transplant reportedly relied on only several hundred rapidly expanded clones derived from non-depleted graft cells. In some patients, high TCRbeta diversity at day 60 was attributed to recipient T cells and intrathymic progenitors that had survived conditioning. The frequencies of hyperexpanded clones fell over the following months, and after one year, T-cell counts and TCRbeta diversity were mostly attributed to newly produced T cells.

The treatment or condition label, as the study defines it: allogeneic hematopoietic cell transplantation with graft depleted of TCRalphabeta T cells and CD19 B cells. The children who served as transplant recipients had been given grafts of TCRalphabeta/CD19-depleted allogeneic hematopoietic cells. Germline trimming: 4 bases from V, 10 bases from J; junction bases outside gene matches: 7. Per the germline V gene, SGHRS is the CDR1 and YFSETQ is the CDR2. The CDR3 goes from the cysteine to the phenylalanine over 12 residues. Only the CDR3 part of the read is kept: 36 bases, read in frame from the first base. Library prep was done by PCR. Sequenced on an Illumina HiSeq 2500. Molecular barcoding was employed in the preparation of TCR libraries, with unique molecular identifiers being used to normalize TCRbeta repertoire quantification. In-frame beta chains were kept once TCRdb had trimmed the public reads at Q25 with fastp and called clones with MiXCR. Duplicate CDR3 protein sequences are folded into a single record with the most common DNA and genes. The sample records 350,000 to 500,000 distinct CDR3 sequences, around 46% of which are singletons. The ten largest clones capture roughly a quarter of the sample.

About this clonotype: Its antigen specificity is not known. No qualities accompany the bases; no much larger clone lies one base away.

The chain is encoded by TRBV5-1 joined to TRBJ1-1, with TRBD1 identical over 7 junction bases. The material was PBMCs, obtained before TCRalphabeta/CD19-depleted stem cell transplant. This TCR came from a girl aged 2 to 10 with aplastic anemia, due to receive a stem cell transplant. The CDR3 protein: CASSQDRLGAFF. The base sequence is TGCGCCAGCAGCCAGGACAGGTTGGGAGCTTTCTTT.